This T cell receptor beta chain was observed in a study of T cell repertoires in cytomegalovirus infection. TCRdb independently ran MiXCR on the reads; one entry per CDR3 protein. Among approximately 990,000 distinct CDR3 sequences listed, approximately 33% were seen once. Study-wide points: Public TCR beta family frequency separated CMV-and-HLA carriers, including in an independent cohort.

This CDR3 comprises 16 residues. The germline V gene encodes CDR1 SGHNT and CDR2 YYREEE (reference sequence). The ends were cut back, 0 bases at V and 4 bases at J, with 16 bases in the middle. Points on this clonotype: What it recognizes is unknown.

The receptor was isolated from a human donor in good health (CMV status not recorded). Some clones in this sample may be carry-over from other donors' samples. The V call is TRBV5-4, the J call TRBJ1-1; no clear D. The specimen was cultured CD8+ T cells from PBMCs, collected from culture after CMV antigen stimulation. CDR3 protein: CASSLETPASATEAFF. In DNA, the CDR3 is TGTGCCAGCAGCTTGGAGACACCCGCCTCGGCCACTGAAGCTTTCTTT.